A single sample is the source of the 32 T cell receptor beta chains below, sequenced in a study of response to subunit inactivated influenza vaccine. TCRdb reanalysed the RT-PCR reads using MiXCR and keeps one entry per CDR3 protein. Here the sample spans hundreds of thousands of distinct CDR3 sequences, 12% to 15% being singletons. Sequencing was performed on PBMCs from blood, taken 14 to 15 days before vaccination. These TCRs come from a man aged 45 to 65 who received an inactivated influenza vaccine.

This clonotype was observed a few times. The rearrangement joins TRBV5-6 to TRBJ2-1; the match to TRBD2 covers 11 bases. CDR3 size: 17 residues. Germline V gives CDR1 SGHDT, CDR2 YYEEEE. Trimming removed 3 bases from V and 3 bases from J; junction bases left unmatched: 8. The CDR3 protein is CASSSTSGSSYYNEQFF. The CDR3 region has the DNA TGTGCCAGCAGCTCCACTAGCGGGAGTTCCTACTACAATGAGCAGTTCTTC.

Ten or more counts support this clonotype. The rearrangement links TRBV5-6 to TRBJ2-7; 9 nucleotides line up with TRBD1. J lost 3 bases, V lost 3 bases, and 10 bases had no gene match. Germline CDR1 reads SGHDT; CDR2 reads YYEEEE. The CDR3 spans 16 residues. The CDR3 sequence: CASSSLAGQGRYEQYF. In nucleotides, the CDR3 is TGTGCCAGCAGCTCCCTTGCGGGACAGGGACGCTACGAGCAGTACTTC.

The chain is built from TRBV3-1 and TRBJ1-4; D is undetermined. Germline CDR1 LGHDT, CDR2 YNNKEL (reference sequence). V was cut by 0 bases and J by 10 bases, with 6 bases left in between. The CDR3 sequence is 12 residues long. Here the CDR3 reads CASSQDSGKLFF. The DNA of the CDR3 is TGTGCCAGCAGCCAAGACTCCGGAAAACTGTTTTTT.

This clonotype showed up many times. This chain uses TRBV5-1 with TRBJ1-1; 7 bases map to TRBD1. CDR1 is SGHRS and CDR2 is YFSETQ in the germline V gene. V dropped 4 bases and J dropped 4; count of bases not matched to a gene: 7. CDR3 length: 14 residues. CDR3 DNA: TGCGCCAGCAGCCCAGGGACAGCAGCCACTGAAGCTTTCTTT. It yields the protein CASSPGTAATEAFF.

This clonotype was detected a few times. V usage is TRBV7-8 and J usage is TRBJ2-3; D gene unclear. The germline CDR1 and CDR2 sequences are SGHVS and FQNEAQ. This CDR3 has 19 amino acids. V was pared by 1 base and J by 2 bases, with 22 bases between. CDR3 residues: CASSLEAIVTESNTDTQYF. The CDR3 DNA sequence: TGTGCCAGCAGCTTAGAGGCAATTGTTACGGAGAGTAACACAGATACGCAGTATTTT.

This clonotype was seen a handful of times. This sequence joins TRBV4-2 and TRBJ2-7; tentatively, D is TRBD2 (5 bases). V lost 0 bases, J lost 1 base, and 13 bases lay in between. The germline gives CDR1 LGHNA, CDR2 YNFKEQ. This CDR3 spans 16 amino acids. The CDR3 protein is CASSQDVGVGSYEQYF. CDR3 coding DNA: TGTGCCAGCAGCCAAGATGTGGGAGTAGGGTCCTACGAGCAGTACTTC.

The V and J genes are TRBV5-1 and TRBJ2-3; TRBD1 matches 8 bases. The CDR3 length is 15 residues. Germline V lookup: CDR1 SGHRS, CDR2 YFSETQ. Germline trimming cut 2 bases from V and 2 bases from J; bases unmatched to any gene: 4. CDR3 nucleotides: TGCGCCAGCAGCTTTTGGGGACAGGTCACAGATACGCAGTATTTT. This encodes CASSFWGQVTDTQYF.

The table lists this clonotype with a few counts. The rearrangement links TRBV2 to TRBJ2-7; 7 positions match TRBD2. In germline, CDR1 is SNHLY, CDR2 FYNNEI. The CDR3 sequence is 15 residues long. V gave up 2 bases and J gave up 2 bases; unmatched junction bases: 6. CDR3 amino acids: CASSEHGLAAYEQYF. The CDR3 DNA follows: TGTGCCAGCAGTGAACATGGGCTAGCGGCCTACGAGCAGTACTTC. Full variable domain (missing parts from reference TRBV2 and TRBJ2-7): EPEVTQTPSHQVTQMGQEVILRCVPISNHLYFYWYRQILGQKVEFLVSFYNNEISEKSEIFDDQFSVERPDGSNFTLKIRSTKLEDSAMYFCASSEHGLAAYEQYFGPGTRLTVT.

CDR3 in amino acids: CASSSIGGQLSYEQYF. In DNA form, the CDR3 reads TGTGCCAGCAGCTCCATTGGTGGACAGCTCTCCTACGAGCAGTACTTC. The V call is TRBV7-6, the J call TRBJ2-7; the D gene is possibly TRBD1 (6 bases). CDR3 length: 16 residues. Per germline, CDR1 SGHVS and CDR2 FNYEAQ. V lost 4 bases, J lost 0 bases, and 16 bases lay in between. The complete variable domain, with remaining parts taken from reference TRBV7-6 and TRBJ2-7, reads GAGVSQSPRYKVTKRGQDVALRCDPISGHVSLYWYRQALGQGPEFLTYFNYEAQQDKSGLPNDRFSAERPEGSISTLTIQRTEQRDSAMYRCASSSIGGQLSYEQYFGPGTRLTVT.

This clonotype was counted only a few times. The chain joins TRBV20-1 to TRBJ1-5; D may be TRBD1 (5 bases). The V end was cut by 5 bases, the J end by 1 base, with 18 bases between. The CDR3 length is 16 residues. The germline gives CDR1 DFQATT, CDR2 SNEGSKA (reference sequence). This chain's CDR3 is CSALPLGGASNQPQHF. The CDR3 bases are TGCAGTGCTCTCCCTTTGGGAGGGGCCAGCAATCAGCCCCAGCATTTT.

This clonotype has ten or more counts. Here the CDR3 reads CASSPDSRVPQHF. In nucleotides, the CDR3 is TGTGCCAGCAGCCCGGACAGCCGGGTGCCCCAGCATTTT. J is TRBJ1-5 and V is TRBV7-9, with a weak D call TRBD1 (6 bases). CDR3 length equals 13 residues. The V end lost 5 bases, the J end lost 9 bases, and 14 bases lay between the germline ends. Germline V gene lookup returns CDR1 SEHNR and CDR2 FQNEAQ (reference sequence).

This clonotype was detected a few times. CDR3 sequence (DNA): TGTGCCAGCAGTTTTTTAGCGGGAGTTGAGCAGTACTTC. This sequence encodes CASSFLAGVEQYF. The genes are TRBV12-3 or TRBV12-4 and TRBJ2-7, with 9 bases aligning to TRBD2. Trimming cost V 3 bases and J 7 bases; bases outside gene matches: 4. The length of the CDR3 is 13 residues.

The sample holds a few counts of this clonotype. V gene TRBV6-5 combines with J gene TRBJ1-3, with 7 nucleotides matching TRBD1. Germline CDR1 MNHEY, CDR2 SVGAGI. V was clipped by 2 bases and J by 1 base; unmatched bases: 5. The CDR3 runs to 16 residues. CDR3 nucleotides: TGTGCCAGCAGTTACCTACCACAGGGGTCTGGAAACACCATATATTTT. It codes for CASSYLPQGSGNTIYF.

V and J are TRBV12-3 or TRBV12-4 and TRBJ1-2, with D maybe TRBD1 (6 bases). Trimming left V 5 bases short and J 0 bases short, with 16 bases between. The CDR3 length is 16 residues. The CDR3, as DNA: TGTGCCAGCAGTCGGACAGCCCTTTTTGCTAACTATGGCTACACCTTC. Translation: CASSRTALFANYGYTF.

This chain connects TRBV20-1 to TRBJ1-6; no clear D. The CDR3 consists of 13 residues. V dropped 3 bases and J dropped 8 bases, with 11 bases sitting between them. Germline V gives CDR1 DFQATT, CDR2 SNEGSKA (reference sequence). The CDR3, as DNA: TGCAGTGCTAGCCCCGAGTGGGATTCACCCCTCCACTTT. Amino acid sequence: CSASPEWDSPLHF.

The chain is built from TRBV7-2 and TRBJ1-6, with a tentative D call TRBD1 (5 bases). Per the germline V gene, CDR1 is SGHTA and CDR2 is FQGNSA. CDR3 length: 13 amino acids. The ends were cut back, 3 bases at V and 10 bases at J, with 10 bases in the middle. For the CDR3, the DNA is TGTGCCAGCAGCTTTACAGGAACGTCACCCCTCCACTTT. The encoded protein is CASSFTGTSPLHF.

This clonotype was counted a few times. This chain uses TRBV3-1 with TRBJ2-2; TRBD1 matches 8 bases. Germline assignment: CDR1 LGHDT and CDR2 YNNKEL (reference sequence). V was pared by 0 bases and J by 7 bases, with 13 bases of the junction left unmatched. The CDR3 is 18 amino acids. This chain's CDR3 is CASSQERKAGGSGGELFF. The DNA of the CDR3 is TGTGCCAGCAGCCAAGAGAGGAAGGCAGGGGGCTCCGGCGGGGAGCTGTTTTTT.

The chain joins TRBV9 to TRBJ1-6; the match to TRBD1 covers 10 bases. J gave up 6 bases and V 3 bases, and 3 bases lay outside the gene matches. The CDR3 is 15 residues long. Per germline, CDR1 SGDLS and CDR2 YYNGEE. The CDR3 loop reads CASSARTGGNSPLHF. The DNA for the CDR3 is TGTGCCAGCAGCGCTAGGACAGGGGGTAATTCACCCCTCCACTTT.

The DNA for the CDR3 is TGTGCCAGCAAACTAGCAGGGGGCTCGATCGAGCAGTACTTC. It specifies CASKLAGGSIEQYF. The V call is TRBV12-3 or TRBV12-4, the J call TRBJ2-7; TRBD1 matches at 8 bases. V dropped 7 bases and J dropped 6; count of bases not matched to a gene: 11. This CDR3 contains 14 residues.

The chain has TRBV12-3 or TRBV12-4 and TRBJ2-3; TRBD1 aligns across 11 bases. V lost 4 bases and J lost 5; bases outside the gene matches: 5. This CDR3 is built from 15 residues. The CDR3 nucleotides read TGTGCCAGCAGTTCCCGGGACAGGGGGGTAGATACGCAGTATTTT. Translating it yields CASSSRDRGVDTQYF.

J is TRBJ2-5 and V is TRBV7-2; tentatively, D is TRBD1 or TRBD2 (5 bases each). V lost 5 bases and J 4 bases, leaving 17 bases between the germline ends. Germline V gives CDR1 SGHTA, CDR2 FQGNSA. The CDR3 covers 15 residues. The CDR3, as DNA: TGTGCCAGCAGCCCCCGTCCGGGACCGGTAGAGACCCAGTACTTC. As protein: CASSPRPGPVETQYF.

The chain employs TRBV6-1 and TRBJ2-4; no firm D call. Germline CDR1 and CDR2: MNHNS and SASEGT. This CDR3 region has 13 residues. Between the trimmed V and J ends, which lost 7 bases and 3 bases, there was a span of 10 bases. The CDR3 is CASNDGLKNIQYF. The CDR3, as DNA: TGTGCCAGCAACGACGGTCTCAAAAACATTCAGTACTTC.

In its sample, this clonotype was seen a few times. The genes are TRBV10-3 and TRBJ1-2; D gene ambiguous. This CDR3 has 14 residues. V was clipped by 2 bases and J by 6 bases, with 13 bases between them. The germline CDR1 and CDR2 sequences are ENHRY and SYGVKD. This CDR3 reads CAISETYNDHGYTF. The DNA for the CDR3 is TGTGCCATCAGTGAGACTTATAACGATCATGGCTACACCTTC.

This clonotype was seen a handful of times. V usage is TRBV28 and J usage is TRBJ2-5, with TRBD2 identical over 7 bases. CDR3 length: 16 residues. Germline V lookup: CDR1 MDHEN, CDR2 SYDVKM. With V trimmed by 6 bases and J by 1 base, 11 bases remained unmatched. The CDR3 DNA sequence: TGTGCCAGCAGCCCGGGGCGGGGGAAACCCCAAGAGACCCAGTACTTC. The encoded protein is CASSPGRGKPQETQYF. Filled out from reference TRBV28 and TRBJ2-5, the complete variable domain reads DVKVTQSSRYLVKRTGEKVFLECVQDMDHENMFWYRQDPGLGLRLIYFSYDVKMKEKGDIPEGYSVSREKKERFSLILESASTNQTSMYLCASSPGRGKPQETQYFGPGTRLLVL.

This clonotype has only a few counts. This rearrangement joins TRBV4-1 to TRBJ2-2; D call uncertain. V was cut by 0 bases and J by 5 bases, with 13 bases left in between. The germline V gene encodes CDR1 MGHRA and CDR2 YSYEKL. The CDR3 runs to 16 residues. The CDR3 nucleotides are TGCGCCAGCAGCCAAGAGGGCATTCCCGGTACCGGGGAGCTGTTTTTT. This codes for CASSQEGIPGTGELFF.

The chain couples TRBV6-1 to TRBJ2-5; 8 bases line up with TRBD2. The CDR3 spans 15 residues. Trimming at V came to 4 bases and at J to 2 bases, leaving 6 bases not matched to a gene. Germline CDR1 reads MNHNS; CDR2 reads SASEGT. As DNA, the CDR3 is TGTGCCAGCAGTGGAGCGGGGGCGGCACAAGAGACCCAGTACTTC. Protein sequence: CASSGAGAAQETQYF.

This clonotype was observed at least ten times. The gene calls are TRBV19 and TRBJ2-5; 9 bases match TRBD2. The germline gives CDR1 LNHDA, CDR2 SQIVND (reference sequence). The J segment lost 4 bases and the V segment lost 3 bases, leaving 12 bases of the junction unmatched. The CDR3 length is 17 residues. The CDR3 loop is CASSIGDPSGVRETQYF. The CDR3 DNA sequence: TGTGCCAGTAGTATCGGCGACCCTAGCGGGGTTCGAGAGACCCAGTACTTC.

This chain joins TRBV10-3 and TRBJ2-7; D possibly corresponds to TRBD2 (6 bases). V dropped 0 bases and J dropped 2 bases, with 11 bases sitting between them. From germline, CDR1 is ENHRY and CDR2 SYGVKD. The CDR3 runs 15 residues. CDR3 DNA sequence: TGTGCCATCAGTGAGTCCGGGGGATTAACCTACGAGCAGTACTTC. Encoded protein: CAISESGGLTYEQYF.

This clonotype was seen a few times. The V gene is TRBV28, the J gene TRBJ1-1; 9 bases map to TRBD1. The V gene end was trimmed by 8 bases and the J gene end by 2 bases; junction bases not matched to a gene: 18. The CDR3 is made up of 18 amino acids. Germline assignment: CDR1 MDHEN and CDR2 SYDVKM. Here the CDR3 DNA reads TGTGCCAGCCGACCCACCTCCGGCTCGGGACAGGGAAACACTGAAGCTTTCTTT. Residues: CASRPTSGSGQGNTEAFF.

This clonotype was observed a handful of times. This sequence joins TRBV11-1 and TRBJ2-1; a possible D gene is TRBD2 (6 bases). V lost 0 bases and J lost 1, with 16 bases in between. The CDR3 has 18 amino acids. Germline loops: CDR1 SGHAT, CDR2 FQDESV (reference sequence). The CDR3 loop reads CASSLALPLALSYNEQFF. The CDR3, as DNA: TGTGCCAGCAGCTTAGCGCTTCCCCTAGCGCTATCCTACAATGAGCAGTTCTTC.

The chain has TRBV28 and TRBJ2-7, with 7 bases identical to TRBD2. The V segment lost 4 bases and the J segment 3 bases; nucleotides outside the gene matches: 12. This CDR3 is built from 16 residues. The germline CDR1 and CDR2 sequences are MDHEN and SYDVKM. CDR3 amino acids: CASSSFGMGGGYEQYF. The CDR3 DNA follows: TGTGCCAGCAGTTCCTTCGGAATGGGGGGGGGCTACGAGCAGTACTTC.

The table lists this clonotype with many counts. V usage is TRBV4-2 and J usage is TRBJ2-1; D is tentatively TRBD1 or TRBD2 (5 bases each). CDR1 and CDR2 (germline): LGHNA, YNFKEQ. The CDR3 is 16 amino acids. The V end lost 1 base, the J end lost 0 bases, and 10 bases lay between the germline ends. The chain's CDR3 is CASSQAWGSSYNEQFF. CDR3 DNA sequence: TGTGCCAGCAGCCAAGCATGGGGGAGCTCCTACAATGAGCAGTTCTTC.